Listed here are 19 T cell receptor beta chains from one sample, sequenced in a study of T cell clusters in autoimmune cytopenias. Each sample's input was around 250 ng genomic DNA, some 34,000 genome equivalents. One tube held mixed TRB-A and TRB-B primer pools for touch-down PCR. After re-calling the multiplex PCR reads, TCRdb lists one entry per CDR3 protein, DNA absent. The table lists about 4,500 distinct CDR3 sequences. This sample also belongs to another study, concerning T cell repertoires in aging, cancer and after chemotherapy.

Specimen: peripheral blood. These receptors originate from a human donor in good health.

V gene TRBV12-3 or TRBV12-4 combines with J gene TRBJ2-7. The CDR3 is made up of 12 amino acids. This CDR3 reads CASSFNIYEQYF.

This clonotype shows up as medium-sized by frequency. V is TRBV5-4 and J is TRBJ1-2. Germline values: CDR1 SGHNT, CDR2 YYREEE (reference sequence). There are 15 residues in the CDR3. CDR3 region: CASSLYQGTTPGYTF.

The CDR3 is CASSVSGSGNTEAFF. The rearrangement uses TRBV9 and TRBJ1-1. Looked up from germline, CDR1 is SGDLS and CDR2 is YYNGEE. There are 15 residues in the CDR3.

The rearrangement joins TRBV7-9 to TRBJ1-5; TCRdb indicates TRBD1, and absent DNA this call remains unverified. Germline assignment: CDR1 SEHNR and CDR2 FQNEAQ (reference sequence). This CDR3 comprises 17 residues. This CDR3 is CASSYPRDNGPNQPQHF.

This clonotype registers medium-sized by frequency. This chain connects TRBV29-1 to TRBJ2-1; TCRdb's D gene call, TRBD1, goes unchecked for lack of DNA. CDR3 length: 13 residues. Germline CDR1 and CDR2: SQVTM and ANQGSEA. The CDR3 loop is CSVEGGSYNEQFF.

Frequency places this clonotype as medium-sized. The chain has TRBV11-3 and TRBJ1-1. Germline V CDR1 and CDR2: SGHNT, YENEEA. The CDR3 contains 13 residues. CDR3 amino acids: CASSSGVNTEAFF.

This clonotype ranks as medium-sized (0.01 to 0.1%) in terms of frequency. The chain is built from TRBV13 and TRBJ2-5; the D call from TCRdb, TRBD1, cannot be confirmed without DNA. The CDR3 consists of 14 residues. CDR1 PRHDT and CDR2 FYEKMQ come from the germline V gene (reference sequence). CDR3 in amino acids: CASSSDGRGETQYF.

This clonotype shows up as medium-sized by frequency. The genes are TRBV6-5 and TRBJ2-7; TCRdb indicates TRBD2, and absent DNA this call remains unverified. Germline CDR1 and CDR2: MNHEY and SVGAGI. The CDR3 covers 16 residues. The CDR3 is CASSFSGLAENYEQYF.

This clonotype counts as medium-sized (0.01 to 0.1%) by frequency. The chain links TRBV27 to TRBJ2-7. The V gene's germline CDR1 is MNHEY and CDR2 SMNVEV (reference sequence). CDR3 length equals 13 residues. This CDR3 reads CASRRQGSYEQYF.

CDR3 sequence: CASSFSEEQFF. The chain links TRBV5-1 to TRBJ2-1. Germline lookup yields CDR1 SGHRS and CDR2 YFSETQ. The CDR3 contains 11 residues.

The CDR3 sequence: CASSSPGFQPQHF. The chain has TRBV28 and TRBJ1-5. The CDR3 spans 13 residues. Germline CDR1 and CDR2: MDHEN and SYDVKM.

This clonotype is medium-sized (0.01 to 0.1%) by frequency. V and J are TRBV15 and TRBJ2-5; the TRBD1 assignment by TCRdb is unverifiable without DNA. The germline gives CDR1 LNHNV, CDR2 YYDKDF (reference sequence). The CDR3 runs to 13 residues. The CDR3 reads CATSTTGRETQYF.

This clonotype is classed as medium-sized by frequency. The rearrangement links TRBV27 to TRBJ2-5. CDR1 MNHEY and CDR2 SMNVEV come from the germline V gene (reference sequence). This CDR3 is built from 14 residues. Here the CDR3 reads CASSSLEDLETQYF.

This chain uses TRBV27 with TRBJ2-7. The germline gives CDR1 MNHEY, CDR2 SMNVEV (reference sequence). The CDR3 is 14 amino acids. Here the CDR3 reads CASSYRGRPYEQYF.

This chain connects TRBV19 to TRBJ1-1; absent DNA, TCRdb's TRBD1 call cannot be checked. The CDR3 sequence is 14 residues long. Germline CDR1 LNHDA, CDR2 SQIVND (reference sequence). CDR3 amino acids: CASSRRSLNTEAFF. Based on the CDR3 plus reference TRBV19 and TRBJ1-1, the full variable domain is DGGITQSPKYLFRKEGQNVTLSCEQNLNHDAMYWYRQDPGQGLRLIYYSQIVNDFQKGDIAEGYSVSREKKESFPLTVTSAQKNPTAFYLCASSRRSLNTEAFFGQGTRLTVV.

This clonotype is classed as medium-sized (0.01 to 0.1%) by frequency. The gene calls are TRBV13 and TRBJ2-1; TCRdb designates TRBD2, a call that cannot be tested without DNA. The CDR3 runs to 15 residues. The germline V gene has CDR1 PRHDT and CDR2 FYEKMQ (reference sequence). CDR3 protein: CASRVLGGRADEQFF.

The chain recombines TRBV20-1 with TRBJ1-5. Germline V lookup: CDR1 DFQATT, CDR2 SNEGSKA (reference sequence). The CDR3 sequence is 13 residues long. The CDR3 region is CSASQDSNQPQHF.

This rearrangement joins TRBV27 to TRBJ2-7; as DNA is missing, the TRBD2 call by TCRdb cannot be tested. Per the germline V gene, CDR1 is MNHEY and CDR2 is SMNVEV (reference sequence). The length of the CDR3 is 18 residues. The CDR3: CASSWKEETALRSYEQYF.

By frequency, this clonotype is medium-sized. This chain connects TRBV19 to TRBJ1-2. Looked up from germline, CDR1 is LNHDA and CDR2 is SQIVND (reference sequence). The CDR3 length is 14 residues. The CDR3 region is CASNLRAISYGYTF.